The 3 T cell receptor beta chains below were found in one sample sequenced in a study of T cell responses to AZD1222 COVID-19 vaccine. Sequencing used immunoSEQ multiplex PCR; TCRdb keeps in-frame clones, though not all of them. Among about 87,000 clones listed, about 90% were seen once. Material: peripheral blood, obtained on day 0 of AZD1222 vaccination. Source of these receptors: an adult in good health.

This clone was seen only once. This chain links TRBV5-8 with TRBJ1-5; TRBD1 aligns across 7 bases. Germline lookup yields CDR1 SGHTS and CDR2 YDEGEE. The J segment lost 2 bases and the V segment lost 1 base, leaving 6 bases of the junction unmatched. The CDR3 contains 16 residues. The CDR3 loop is CASSLYQGGRNQPQHF. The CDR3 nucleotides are TGTGCCAGCAGCTTGTATCAGGGGGGACGCAATCAGCCCCAGCATTTT.

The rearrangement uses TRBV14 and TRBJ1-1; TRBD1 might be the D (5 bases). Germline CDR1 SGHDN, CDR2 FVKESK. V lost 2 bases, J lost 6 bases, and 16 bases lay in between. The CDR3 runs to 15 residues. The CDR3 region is CASSQHSGDPPEAFF. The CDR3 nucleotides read TGTGCCAGCAGCCAACACTCCGGGGACCCCCCTGAAGCTTTCTTT.

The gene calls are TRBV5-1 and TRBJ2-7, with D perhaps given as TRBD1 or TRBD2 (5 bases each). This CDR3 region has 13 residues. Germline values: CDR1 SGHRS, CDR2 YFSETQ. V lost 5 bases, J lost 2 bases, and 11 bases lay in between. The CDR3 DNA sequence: TGCGCCAGCAGTCGAGGGGCGGCCTACGAGCAGTACTTC. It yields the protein CASSRGAAYEQYF. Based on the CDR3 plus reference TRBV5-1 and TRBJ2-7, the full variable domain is KAGVTQTPRYLIKTRGQQVTLSCSPISGHRSVSWYQQTPGQGLQFLFEYFSETQRNKGNFPGRFSGRQFSNSRSEMNVSTLELGDSALYLCASSRGAAYEQYFGPGTRLTVT.